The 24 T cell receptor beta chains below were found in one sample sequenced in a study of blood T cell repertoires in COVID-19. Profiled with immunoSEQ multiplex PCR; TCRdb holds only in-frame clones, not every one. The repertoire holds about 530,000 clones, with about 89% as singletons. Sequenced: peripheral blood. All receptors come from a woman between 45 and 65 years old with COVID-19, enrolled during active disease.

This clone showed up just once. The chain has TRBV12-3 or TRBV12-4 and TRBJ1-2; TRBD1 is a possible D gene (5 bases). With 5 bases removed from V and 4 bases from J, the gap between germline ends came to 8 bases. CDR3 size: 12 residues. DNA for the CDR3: TGTGCCAGCAGTATCGGGGGCTATGGCTACACCTTC. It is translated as CASSIGGYGYTF.

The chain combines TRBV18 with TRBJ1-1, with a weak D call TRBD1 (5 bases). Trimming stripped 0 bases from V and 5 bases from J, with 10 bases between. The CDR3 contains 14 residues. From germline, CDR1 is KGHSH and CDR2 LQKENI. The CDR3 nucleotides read TGTGCCAGCTCACCACCGGTAGGGGTTACTGAAGCTTTCTTT. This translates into CASSPPVGVTEAFF.

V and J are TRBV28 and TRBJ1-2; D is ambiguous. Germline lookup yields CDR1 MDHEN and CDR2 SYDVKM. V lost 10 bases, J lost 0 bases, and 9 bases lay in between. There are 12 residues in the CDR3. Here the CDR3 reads CAIEAANYGYTF. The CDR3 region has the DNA TGTGCCATTGAAGCGGCTAACTATGGCTACACCTTC.

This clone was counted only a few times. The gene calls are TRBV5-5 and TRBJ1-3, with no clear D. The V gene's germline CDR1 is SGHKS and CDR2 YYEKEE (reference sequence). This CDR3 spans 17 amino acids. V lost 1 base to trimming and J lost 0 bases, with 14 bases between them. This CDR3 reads CASSLRSVRNSGNTIYF. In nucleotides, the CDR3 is TGTGCCAGCAGCTTGAGGTCGGTGAGGAACTCTGGAAACACCATATATTTT.

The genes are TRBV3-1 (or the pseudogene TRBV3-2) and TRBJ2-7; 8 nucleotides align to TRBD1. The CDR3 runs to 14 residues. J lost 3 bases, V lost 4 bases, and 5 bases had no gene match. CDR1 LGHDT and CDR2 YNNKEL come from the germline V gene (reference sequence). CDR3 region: CASSLVTGDYEQYF. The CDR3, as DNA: TGTGCCAGCAGCCTCGTGACAGGGGACTACGAGCAGTACTTC.

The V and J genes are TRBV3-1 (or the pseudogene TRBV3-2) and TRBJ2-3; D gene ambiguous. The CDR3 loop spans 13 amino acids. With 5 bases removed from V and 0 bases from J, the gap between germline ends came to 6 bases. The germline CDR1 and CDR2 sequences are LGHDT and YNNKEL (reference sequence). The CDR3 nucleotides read TGTGCCAGCAGCAAACAAAGCACAGATACGCAGTATTTT. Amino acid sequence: CASSKQSTDTQYF.

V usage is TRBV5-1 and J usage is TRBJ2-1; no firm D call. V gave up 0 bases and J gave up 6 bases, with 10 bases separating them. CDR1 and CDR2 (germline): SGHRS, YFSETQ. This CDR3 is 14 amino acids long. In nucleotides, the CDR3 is TGCGCCAGCAGCTTGGGCATGAGGTCCAATGAGCAGTTCTTC. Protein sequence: CASSLGMRSNEQFF.

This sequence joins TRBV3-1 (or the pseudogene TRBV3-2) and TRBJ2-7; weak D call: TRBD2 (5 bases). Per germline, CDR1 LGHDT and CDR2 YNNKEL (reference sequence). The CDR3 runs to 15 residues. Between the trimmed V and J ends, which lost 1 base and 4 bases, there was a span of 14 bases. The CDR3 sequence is CASSQGGGPSYEQYF. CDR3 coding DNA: TGTGCCAGCAGCCAAGGAGGAGGTCCCAGTTACGAGCAGTACTTC.

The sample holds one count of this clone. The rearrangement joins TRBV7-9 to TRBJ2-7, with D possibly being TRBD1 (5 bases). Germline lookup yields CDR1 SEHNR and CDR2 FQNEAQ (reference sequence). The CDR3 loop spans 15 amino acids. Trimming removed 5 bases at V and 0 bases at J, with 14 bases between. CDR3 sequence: CASSEQDPSSYEQYF. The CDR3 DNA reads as TGTGCCAGCAGCGAACAGGATCCAAGCTCCTACGAGCAGTACTTC.

The CDR3 reads CASRAGPGELFF. As DNA, the CDR3 is TGTGCCAGCAGGGCAGGCCCCGGGGAGCTGTTTTTT. The rearrangement links TRBV12-3 or TRBV12-4 to TRBJ2-2, with D unresolved. The CDR3 covers 12 residues. The germline V and J ends were trimmed by 6 bases and 6 bases, with 8 bases remaining between them.

The CDR3 DNA reads TGTGCCAGCAGCGTGACAATTGAAGCTTTCTTT. This translates into CASSVTIEAFF. The rearrangement links TRBV2 to TRBJ1-1; D not resolved. V lost 6 bases, J lost 7 bases, and 9 bases lay in between. The CDR3 is made up of 11 amino acids. Germline CDR1 SNHLY, CDR2 FYNNEI.

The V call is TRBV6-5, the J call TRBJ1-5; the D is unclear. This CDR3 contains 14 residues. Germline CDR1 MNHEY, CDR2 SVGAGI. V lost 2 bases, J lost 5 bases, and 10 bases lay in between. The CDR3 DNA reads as TGTGCCAGCAGTTACATGGAGGGTGATCAGCCCCAGCATTTT. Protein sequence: CASSYMEGDQPQHF.

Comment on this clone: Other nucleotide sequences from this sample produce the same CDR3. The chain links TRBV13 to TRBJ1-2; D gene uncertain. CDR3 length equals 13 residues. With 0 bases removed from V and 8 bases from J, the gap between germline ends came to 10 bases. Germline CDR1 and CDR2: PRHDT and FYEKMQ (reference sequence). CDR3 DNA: TGTGCCAGCAGCTTAGGCCGGGGATACGGCTACACCTTC. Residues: CASSLGRGYGYTF.

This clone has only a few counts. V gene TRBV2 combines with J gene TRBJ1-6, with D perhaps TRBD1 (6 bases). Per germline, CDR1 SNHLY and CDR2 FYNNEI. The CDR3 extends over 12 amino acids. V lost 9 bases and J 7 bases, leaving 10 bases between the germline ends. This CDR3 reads CARGAGNSPLHF. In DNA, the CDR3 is TGTGCCAGGGGGGCCGGGAATTCACCCCTCCACTTT.

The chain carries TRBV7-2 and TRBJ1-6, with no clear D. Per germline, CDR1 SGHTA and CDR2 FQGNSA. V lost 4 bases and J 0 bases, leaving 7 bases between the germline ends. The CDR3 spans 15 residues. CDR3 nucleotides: TGTGCCAGCAGCTCCTACAGCTCCTATAATTCACCCCTCCACTTT. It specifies CASSSYSSYNSPLHF.

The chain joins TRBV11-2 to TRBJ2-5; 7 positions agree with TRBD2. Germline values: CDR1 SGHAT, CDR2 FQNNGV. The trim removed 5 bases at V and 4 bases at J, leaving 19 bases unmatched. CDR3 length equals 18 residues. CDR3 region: CASSPFRFPGLSSETQYF. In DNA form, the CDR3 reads TGTGCCAGCAGCCCCTTCCGCTTCCCGGGACTATCCTCAGAGACCCAGTACTTC.

The CDR3 loop reads CASRPQGARGGYTF. The CDR3 DNA sequence: TGTGCCAGCAGACCCCAGGGGGCCAGGGGTGGCTACACCTTC. The chain employs TRBV6-5 and TRBJ1-2, with TRBD1 identical over 8 bases. The CDR3 runs 14 residues. J lost 7 bases, V lost 6 bases, and 10 bases had no gene match. Germline-derived CDR1 and CDR2 are MNHEY and SVGAGI.

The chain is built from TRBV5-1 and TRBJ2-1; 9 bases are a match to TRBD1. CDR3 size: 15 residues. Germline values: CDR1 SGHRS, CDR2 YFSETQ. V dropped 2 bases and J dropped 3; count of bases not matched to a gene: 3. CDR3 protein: CASSFTGGDYNEQFF. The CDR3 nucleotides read TGCGCCAGCAGCTTCACAGGGGGCGACTACAATGAGCAGTTCTTC.

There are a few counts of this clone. For the CDR3, the DNA is TGTGCCAGCAGCTTAGGGGCCAACCTAGCTCATGGCTACACCTTC. This gives the protein CASSLGANLAHGYTF. V gene TRBV7-9 combines with J gene TRBJ1-2; D is uncertain. Germline values: CDR1 SEHNR, CDR2 FQNEAQ (reference sequence). This CDR3 has 15 amino acids. Trimming took 1 base from V and 6 from J, leaving 15 bases between them.

For the CDR3, the DNA is TGTGCCAGCAGCATGGACAGAGCCAAGACCCAGTACTTC. Its protein is CASSMDRAKTQYF. The chain is built from TRBV13 and TRBJ2-5; D may be TRBD1 (6 bases). V lost 5 bases, J lost 6 bases, and 13 bases lay in between. CDR3 length: 13 residues. Germline CDR1 PRHDT, CDR2 FYEKMQ (reference sequence).

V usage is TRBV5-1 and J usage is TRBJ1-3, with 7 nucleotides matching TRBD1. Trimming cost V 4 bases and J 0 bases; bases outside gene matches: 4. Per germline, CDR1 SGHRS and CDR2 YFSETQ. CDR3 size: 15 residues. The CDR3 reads CASSPGTDSGNTIYF. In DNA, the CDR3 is TGCGCCAGCAGCCCTGGGACAGACTCTGGAAACACCATATATTTT.

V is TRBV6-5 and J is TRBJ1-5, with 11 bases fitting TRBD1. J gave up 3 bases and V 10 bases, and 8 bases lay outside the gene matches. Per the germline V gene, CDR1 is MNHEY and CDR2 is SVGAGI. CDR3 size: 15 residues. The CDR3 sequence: CATDPGQGVNQPQHF. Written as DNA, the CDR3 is TGTGCCACCGATCCGGGACAGGGGGTCAATCAGCCCCAGCATTTT.

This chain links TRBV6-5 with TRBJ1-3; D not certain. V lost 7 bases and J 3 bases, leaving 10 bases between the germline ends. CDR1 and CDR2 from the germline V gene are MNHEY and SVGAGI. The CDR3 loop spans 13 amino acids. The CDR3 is CASTPSGGNTIYF. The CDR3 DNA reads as TGTGCCAGCACCCCCTCGGGTGGAAACACCATATATTTT.

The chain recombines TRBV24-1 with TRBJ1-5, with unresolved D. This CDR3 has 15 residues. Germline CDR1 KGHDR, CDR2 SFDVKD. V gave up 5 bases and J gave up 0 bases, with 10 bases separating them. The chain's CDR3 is CATSAGGNSNQPQHF. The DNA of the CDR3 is TGTGCCACCAGTGCGGGCGGGAATAGCAATCAGCCCCAGCATTTT.